This T cell receptor beta chain emerged from a study of cytomegalovirus exposure and HLA in healthy donors (dated by TCRdb to between 2016 and 2019). In terms of the full investigation: The 650 to 800 repertoires of the first cohort and the roughly 120 validation repertoires were produced on the same platform, according to a later analysis. The study aimed to test whether cataloging public T cell receptors could reveal signatures of past pathogen exposure. In addition to the first cohort of about 650 subjects, a separate validation cohort of 130 or so different subjects was used. To predict cytomegalovirus infection status, the study brought together high-throughput TCR immunosequencing, statistical association of individual TCRs with disease status, and machine learning. Points the paper makes about the study in general: In a later analysis, TCRs clustered in the first cohort were found to also tend to co-occur in the 130 or so validation repertoires, with 85% to 95% of cluster scores above 0. While some public TCRs were present in many individuals, most TCR sequences turned up only very rarely across donors. A later analysis lacked HLA typing for the validation cohort, so it scored co-occurrence in that cohort across all 130 or so repertoires. The authors suggested that the approach could potentially be generalized to other disease states and immunological phenotypes. The study gave a list of under 200 TCR beta chains associated with cytomegalovirus. In vitro tests confirmed that a few of the cytomegalovirus-associated TCR beta chains recognize cytomegalovirus antigens. The classifier was reported to diagnose cytomegalovirus status with high specificity and sensitivity in both the original cohort and the validation cohort.

To note about this clone: Its target antigen remains unknown. No base quality information exists; no much larger clone differs at one position.

The library was prepared using the immunoSEQ multiplex PCR assay. As for how the authors treated the data: A statistical classification framework was built to diagnose cytomegalovirus status from the catalog of TCR beta chain sequences. TCRdb took over this immuneACCESS table, retaining in-frame rearrangements with V and J assigned. Such tables are incomplete; in checked studies, under half of the missing clones stem from an unresolved V gene, and the remainder is unexplained. V and J calls and clone size follow that table, whereas D and trimming were derived from the DNA. The sample table lists tens of thousands of clones, approximately 94% of them with a count of one. The top ten clonotypes cover less than 4.5% of the sample. The donors belonged to the validation cohort of about 120 subjects, which was separate from the approximately 700-subject first cohort. Counted from cysteine to phenylalanine, this CDR3 has 14 amino acids. Only the CDR3 region is kept as DNA, spanning 42 bases read in frame from base 1. CDR1 and CDR2, per the germline V gene, are MDHEN and SYDVKM. V and J lose 6 bases and 7 bases, and a span of 18 bases separates them.

The sample taken for sequencing was PBMCs. Rearrangement joined TRBV28 to TRBJ1-2; TRBD1 is a possible D gene, resting on 6 matching bases. The TCR sequence derives from a man in his late teens or twenties in good health and CMV-seropositive. The DNA sequence is as follows: TGTGCCAGCAGCCCAACACAGGGTTATGGTGGCTACACCTTC. Its translation reads: CASSPTQGYGGYTF.